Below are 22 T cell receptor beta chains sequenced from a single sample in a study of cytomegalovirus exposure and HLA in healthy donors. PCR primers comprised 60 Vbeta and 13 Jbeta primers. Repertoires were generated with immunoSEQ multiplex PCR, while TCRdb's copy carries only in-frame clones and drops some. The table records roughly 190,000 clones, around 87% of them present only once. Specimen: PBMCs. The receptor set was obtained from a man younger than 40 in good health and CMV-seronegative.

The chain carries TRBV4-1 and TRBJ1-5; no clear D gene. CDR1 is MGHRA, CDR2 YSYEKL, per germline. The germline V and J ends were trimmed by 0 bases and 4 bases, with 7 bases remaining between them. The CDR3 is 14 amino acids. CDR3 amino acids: CASSQDPGNQPQHF. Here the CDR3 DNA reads TGCGCCAGCAGCCAAGATCCGGGAAATCAGCCCCAGCATTTT.

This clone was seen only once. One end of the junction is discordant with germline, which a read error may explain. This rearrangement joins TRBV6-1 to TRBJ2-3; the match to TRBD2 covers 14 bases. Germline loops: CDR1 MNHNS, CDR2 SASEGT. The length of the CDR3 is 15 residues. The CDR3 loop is CASSKPGTSGSGQCF. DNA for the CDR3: TGTGCCAGCAGTAAGCCCGGGACTAGCGGGAGTGGGCAGTGTTTT.

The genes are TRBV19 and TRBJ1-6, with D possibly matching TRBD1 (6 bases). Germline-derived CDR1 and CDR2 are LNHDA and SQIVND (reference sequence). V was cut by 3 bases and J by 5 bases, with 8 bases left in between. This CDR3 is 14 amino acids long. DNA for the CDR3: TGTGCCAGTAGTATGGACAGAGATAATTCACCCCTCCACTTT. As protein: CASSMDRDNSPLHF.

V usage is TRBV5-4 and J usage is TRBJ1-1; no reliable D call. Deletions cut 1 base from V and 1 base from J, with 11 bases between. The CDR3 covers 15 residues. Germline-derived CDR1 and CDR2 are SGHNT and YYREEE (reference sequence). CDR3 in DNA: TGTGCCAGCAGCTTGACGGAGAGTGAGAACACTGAAGCTTTCTTT. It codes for CASSLTESENTEAFF.

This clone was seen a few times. The CDR3 DNA follows: TGTGCCAGCAGTCCCCATCCTGTGGGGGGGAACTACGAGCAGTACTTC. Amino acid sequence: CASSPHPVGGNYEQYF. The genes are TRBV11-3 and TRBJ2-7, with TRBD2 matching over 7 bases. V was clipped by 6 bases and J by 3 bases; unmatched bases: 14. The CDR3 is 16 amino acids. The germline V gene encodes CDR1 SGHNT and CDR2 YENEEA.

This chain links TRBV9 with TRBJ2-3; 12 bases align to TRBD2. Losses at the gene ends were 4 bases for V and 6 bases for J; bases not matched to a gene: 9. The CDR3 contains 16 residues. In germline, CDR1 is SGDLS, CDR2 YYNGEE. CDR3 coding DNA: TGTGCCAGCAGCCCCCGGACTAGCGGGATTGGGGATACGCAGTATTTT. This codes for CASSPRTSGIGDTQYF.

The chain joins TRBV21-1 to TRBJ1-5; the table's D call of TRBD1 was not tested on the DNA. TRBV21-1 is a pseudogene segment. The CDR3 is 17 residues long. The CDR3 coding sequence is TGTGCCAGCAGCAAAGAACACCGAGGGGGTAGCAATCAGCCCCAGCATTTT. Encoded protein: CASSKEHRGGSNQPQHF.

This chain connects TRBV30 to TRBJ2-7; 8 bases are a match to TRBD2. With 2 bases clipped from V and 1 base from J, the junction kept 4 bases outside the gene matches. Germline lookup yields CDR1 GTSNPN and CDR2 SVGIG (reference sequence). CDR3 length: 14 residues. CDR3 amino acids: CAWSLAGPSYEQYF. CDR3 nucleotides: TGTGCCTGGAGTTTAGCGGGACCTTCCTACGAGCAGTACTTC.

CDR3 loop: CASSLWSRGSEQYF. DNA for the CDR3: TGTGCCAGCAGTTTATGGTCCAGGGGAAGCGAGCAGTACTTC. The rearrangement joins TRBV28 to TRBJ2-7, with TRBD1 as a possible D gene (6 bases). The ends were cut back, 0 bases at V and 6 bases at J, with 12 bases in the middle. This CDR3 spans 14 amino acids. The germline V gene encodes CDR1 MDHEN and CDR2 SYDVKM.

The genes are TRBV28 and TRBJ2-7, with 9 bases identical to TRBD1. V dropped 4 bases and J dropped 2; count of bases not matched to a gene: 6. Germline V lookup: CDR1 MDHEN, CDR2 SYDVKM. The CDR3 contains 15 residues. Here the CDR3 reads CASSYIRDRAYEQYF. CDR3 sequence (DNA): TGTGCCAGCAGTTACATTCGGGACAGGGCCTACGAGCAGTACTTC.

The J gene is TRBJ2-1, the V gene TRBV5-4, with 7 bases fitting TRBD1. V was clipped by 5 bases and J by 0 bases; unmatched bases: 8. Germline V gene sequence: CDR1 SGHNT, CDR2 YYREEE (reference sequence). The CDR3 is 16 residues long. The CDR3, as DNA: TGTGCCAGCAGACTAGGGACAGCTAGCTCCTACAATGAGCAGTTCTTC. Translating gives CASRLGTASSYNEQFF.

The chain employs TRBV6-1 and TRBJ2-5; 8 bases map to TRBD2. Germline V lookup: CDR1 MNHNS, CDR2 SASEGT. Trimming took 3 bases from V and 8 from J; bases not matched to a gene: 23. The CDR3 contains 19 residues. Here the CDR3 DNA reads TGTGCCAGCAGTGAGGGGTTAAGAAGAGTGCTTAGCGGGAAGATTACCCAGTACTTC. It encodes CASSEGLRRVLSGKITQYF.

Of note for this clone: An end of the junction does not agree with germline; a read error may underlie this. The CDR3: CSSRTEGATHGYTF. The CDR3 nucleotides read TGTTCCAGCAGAACTGAGGGGGCGACTCATGGCTACACCTTC. The V call is TRBV7-9, the J call TRBJ1-2, with 7 positions matching TRBD1. This CDR3 has 14 amino acids. Germline lookup yields CDR1 SEHNR and CDR2 FQNEAQ (reference sequence).

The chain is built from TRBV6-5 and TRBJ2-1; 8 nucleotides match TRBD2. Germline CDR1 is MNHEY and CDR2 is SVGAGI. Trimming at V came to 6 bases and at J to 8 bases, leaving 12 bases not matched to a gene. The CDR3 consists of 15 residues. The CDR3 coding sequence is TGTGCCAGCAGCCCCGGGGGGACTAGTCATCATGAGCAGTTCTTC. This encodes CASSPGGTSHHEQFF.

CDR3 sequence (DNA): TGTGCCAGCAGATACCAGACCTACGAGCAGTACTTC. It translates to CASRYQTYEQYF. The chain links TRBV2 to TRBJ2-7, with D unresolved. V was clipped by 6 bases and J by 2 bases, with 8 bases between them. The CDR3 contains 12 residues. Per the germline V gene, CDR1 is SNHLY and CDR2 is FYNNEI.

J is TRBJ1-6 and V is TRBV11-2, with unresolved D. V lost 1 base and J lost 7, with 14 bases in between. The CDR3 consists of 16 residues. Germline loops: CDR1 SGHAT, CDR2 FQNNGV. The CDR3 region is CASSLGRWQLNSPLHF. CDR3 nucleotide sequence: TGTGCCAGCAGCTTAGGGCGTTGGCAACTAAATTCACCCCTCCACTTT.

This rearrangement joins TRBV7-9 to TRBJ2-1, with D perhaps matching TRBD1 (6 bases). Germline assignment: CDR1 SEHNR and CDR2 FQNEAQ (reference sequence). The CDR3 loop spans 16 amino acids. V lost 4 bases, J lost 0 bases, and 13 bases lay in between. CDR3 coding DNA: TGTGCCAGCAGCTCAGCCGGGACATACTCCTACAATGAGCAGTTCTTC. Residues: CASSSAGTYSYNEQFF.

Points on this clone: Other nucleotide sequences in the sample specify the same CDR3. In DNA form, the CDR3 reads TGTGCCAGCAGCTCAGACAGGGGTGGCAATCAGCCCCAGCATTTT. Translating gives CASSSDRGGNQPQHF. This chain links TRBV6-5 with TRBJ1-5, with 8 bases matching TRBD1. The CDR3 runs 15 residues. Germline values: CDR1 MNHEY, CDR2 SVGAGI. V trimming: 6 bases; J trimming: 2 bases; junction bases outside the gene matches: 6.

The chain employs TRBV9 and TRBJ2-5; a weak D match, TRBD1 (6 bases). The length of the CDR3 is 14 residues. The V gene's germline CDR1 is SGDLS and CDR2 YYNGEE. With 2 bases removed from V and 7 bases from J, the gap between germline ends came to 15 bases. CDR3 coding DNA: TGTGCCAGCAGCGTCTTGACAGGCCAGGGGACCCAGTACTTC. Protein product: CASSVLTGQGTQYF. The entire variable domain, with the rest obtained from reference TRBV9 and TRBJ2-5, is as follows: DSGVTQTPKHLITATGQRVTLRCSPRSGDLSVYWYQQSLDQGLQFLIQYYNGEERAKGNILERFSAQQFPDLHSELNLSSLELGDSALYFCASSVLTGQGTQYFGPGTRLLVL.

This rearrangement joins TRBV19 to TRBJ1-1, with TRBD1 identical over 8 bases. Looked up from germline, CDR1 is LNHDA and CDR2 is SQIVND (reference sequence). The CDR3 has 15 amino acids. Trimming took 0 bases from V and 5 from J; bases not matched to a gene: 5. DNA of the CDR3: TGTGCCAGTAGTATAGAGGACAGGGTAGAGACTGAAGCTTTCTTT. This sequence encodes CASSIEDRVETEAFF.

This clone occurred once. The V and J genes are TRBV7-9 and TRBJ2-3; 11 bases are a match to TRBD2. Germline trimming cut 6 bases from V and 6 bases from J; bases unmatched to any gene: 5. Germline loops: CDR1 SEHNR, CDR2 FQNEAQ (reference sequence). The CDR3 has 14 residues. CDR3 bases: TGTGCCAGCAGACATAGCGGGGGGGAGGATACGCAGTATTTT. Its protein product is CASRHSGGEDTQYF.

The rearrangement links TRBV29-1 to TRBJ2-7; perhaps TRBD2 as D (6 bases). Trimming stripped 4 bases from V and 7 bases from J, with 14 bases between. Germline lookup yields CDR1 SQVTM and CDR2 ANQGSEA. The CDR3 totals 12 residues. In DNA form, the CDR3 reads TGCAGCGTTGTAGGAGGGCCGGGGGAGCAGTACTTC. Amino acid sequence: CSVVGGPGEQYF.